One sample yielded the 28 T cell receptor beta chains listed below, sequenced in a study of early T cells in non-severe SARS-CoV-2 infection. TCRdb reanalysed the 5' RACE reads using MiXCR and keeps one entry per CDR3 protein. The data show about 69,000 distinct CDR3 sequences, around a tenth seen once. The sequencing sample was made of whole blood. The receptors derive from an adult who was a healthcare worker with PCR-confirmed SARS-CoV-2 infection or an uninfected control (not recorded which).

This clonotype was detected only a few times. J is TRBJ1-5 and V is TRBV19; 12 bases map to TRBD1. The V and J ends lost 5 bases and 0 bases, in that order; junction bases with no gene match: 5. This CDR3 comprises 17 residues. Germline lookup yields CDR1 LNHDA and CDR2 SQIVND (reference sequence). The CDR3 is CASSGGTGGVSNQPQHF. CDR3 nucleotide sequence: TGTGCCAGTAGTGGGGGGACAGGGGGCGTTAGCAATCAGCCCCAGCATTTT.

The chain is built from TRBV9 and TRBJ1-4; no clear D gene. V lost 0 bases, J lost 10 bases, and 13 bases lay in between. This CDR3 comprises 14 residues. The germline gives CDR1 SGDLS, CDR2 YYNGEE. The CDR3 reads CASSVGHSEGKLFF. In DNA, the CDR3 is TGTGCCAGCAGCGTAGGGCACTCGGAGGGAAAACTGTTTTTT. Supplemented by reference TRBV9 and TRBJ1-4, the full variable domain reads DSGVTQTPKHLITATGQRVTLRCSPRSGDLSVYWYQQSLDQGLQFLIQYYNGEERAKGNILERFSAQQFPDLHSELNLSSLELGDSALYFCASSVGHSEGKLFFGSGTQLSVL.

The V and J genes are TRBV30 and TRBJ1-3, with D unclear. Germline CDR1 is GTSNPN and CDR2 is SVGIG (reference sequence). The V gene lost 7 bases and the J gene lost 4 bases, with 17 bases spanning the gap. The CDR3 consists of 14 residues. For the CDR3, the DNA is TGTGCCTTCTCACGGAGGGATGCGGGAAACACCATATATTTT. This sequence encodes CAFSRRDAGNTIYF. The variable domain in full, completed from reference TRBV30 and TRBJ1-3, reads SQTIHQWPATLVQPVGSPLSLECTVEGTSNPNLYWYRQAAGRGLQLLFYSVGIGQISSEVPQNLSASRPQDRQFILSSKKLLLSDSGFYLCAFSRRDAGNTIYFGEGSWLTVV.

This clonotype showed up many times. This chain joins TRBV29-1 and TRBJ1-1, with D uncertain. The CDR3 spans 11 residues. V was trimmed by 3 bases and J by 10 bases, leaving 12 bases between them. The germline V gene has CDR1 SQVTM and CDR2 ANQGSEA. CDR3 amino acids: CSVESRAGAFF. The CDR3 DNA reads as TGCAGCGTTGAGAGCCGTGCTGGAGCTTTCTTT.

The genes are TRBV7-9 and TRBJ2-4; possible D gene TRBD1, 6 bases. The CDR3 runs 15 residues. The ends were cut back, 2 bases at V and 6 bases at J, with 14 bases in the middle. Germline CDR1 and CDR2: SEHNR and FQNEAQ (reference sequence). This CDR3 is CASSLIQGSPNIQYF. DNA for the CDR3: TGTGCCAGCAGCTTAATACAGGGATCCCCAAACATTCAGTACTTC.

This clonotype was seen more than once but under ten times. CDR3 in amino acids: CASSLSRMNTEAFF. In DNA form, the CDR3 reads TGTGCCAGCAGCTTAAGTCGCATGAACACTGAAGCTTTCTTT. The chain links TRBV7-9 to TRBJ1-1; D not certain. This CDR3 is built from 14 residues. V was cut by 2 bases and J by 0 bases, with 7 bases left in between. Germline CDR1 and CDR2: SEHNR and FQNEAQ (reference sequence).

In this sample, this clonotype turned up many times. CDR3 amino acids: CASSLLLAGTAGELFF. The DNA of the CDR3 is TGTGCCAGCAGCTTACTGCTAGCGGGAACGGCCGGGGAGCTGTTTTTT. The J gene is TRBJ2-2, the V gene TRBV11-1; 9 bases are a match to TRBD2. V dropped 2 bases and J dropped 6; count of bases not matched to a gene: 7. This CDR3 has 16 amino acids. Germline CDR1 reads SGHAT; CDR2 reads FQDESV (reference sequence).

This clonotype appeared many times. The chain uses TRBV12-3 or TRBV12-4 and TRBJ2-7; unclear D gene. The ends were cut back, 2 bases at V and 3 bases at J, with 5 bases in the middle. The CDR3 loop spans 12 amino acids. The CDR3 region has the DNA TGTGCCAGCAGTTTAATCGGCTACGAGCAGTACTTC. It is translated as CASSLIGYEQYF.

This clonotype was detected many times. The V gene is TRBV3-1, the J gene TRBJ1-3; 8 bases line up with TRBD1. The V segment lost 3 bases and the J segment 3 bases; nucleotides outside the gene matches: 4. The CDR3 contains 15 residues. Looked up from germline, CDR1 is LGHDT and CDR2 is YNNKEL (reference sequence). CDR3 protein: CASSHLDRGGNTIYF. CDR3 coding DNA: TGTGCCAGCAGCCACCTAGACAGGGGTGGAAACACCATATATTTT.

This clonotype was recorded many times. The rearrangement uses TRBV7-9 and TRBJ2-3, with unresolved D. CDR1 SEHNR and CDR2 FQNEAQ come from the germline V gene (reference sequence). V was clipped by 1 base and J by 2 bases, with 19 bases between them. The CDR3 has 18 amino acids. The CDR3: CASSLGDFWTANTDTQYF. The CDR3 bases are TGTGCCAGCAGCTTAGGTGATTTCTGGACGGCGAACACAGATACGCAGTATTTT.

The sample holds a few counts of this clonotype. This chain links TRBV2 with TRBJ2-1, with a possible D match to TRBD1 (5 bases). Germline CDR1 SNHLY, CDR2 FYNNEI. CDR3 length equals 13 residues. V lost 6 bases and J 8 bases, leaving 14 bases between the germline ends. The CDR3 loop is CASSADRGHEQFF. The CDR3, as DNA: TGTGCCAGCAGCGCCGATAGGGGCCATGAGCAGTTCTTC.

V and J are TRBV28 and TRBJ1-2, with D maybe TRBD1 (6 bases). With 5 bases removed from V and 7 bases from J, the gap between germline ends came to 20 bases. This CDR3 is built from 15 residues. Germline lookup yields CDR1 MDHEN and CDR2 SYDVKM. CDR3 region: CASSATGTYVSGYTF. CDR3 nucleotide sequence: TGTGCCAGCAGTGCGACCGGGACATACGTTAGTGGCTACACCTTC.

This clonotype came up many times. The chain is built from TRBV5-8 and TRBJ1-1, with D perhaps TRBD1 (5 bases). CDR3 length equals 14 residues. The V gene lost 0 bases and the J gene lost 6 bases, with 12 bases spanning the gap. Germline values: CDR1 SGHTS, CDR2 YDEGEE. The CDR3 region is CASSLAGALAEAFF. CDR3 nucleotides: TGTGCCAGCAGCTTGGCCGGGGCATTGGCTGAAGCTTTCTTT.

The chain uses TRBV3-1 and TRBJ2-1; D is undetermined. V was shortened by 7 bases and J by 1 base, with 14 bases between the two germline ends. Germline V lookup: CDR1 LGHDT, CDR2 YNNKEL (reference sequence). This CDR3 comprises 15 residues. The CDR3 loop is CASTTDLGSYNEQFF. CDR3 in DNA: TGTGCCAGCACCACTGATCTAGGGTCCTACAATGAGCAGTTCTTC.

The sample holds a few counts of this clonotype. The CDR3: CASSSPGLAGGNEQFF. The CDR3 DNA reads as TGTGCCAGCAGTAGCCCCGGGCTAGCGGGAGGCAATGAGCAGTTCTTC. The J gene is TRBJ2-1, the V gene TRBV25-1, with 11 bases that match TRBD2. V was clipped by 5 bases and J by 6 bases; unmatched bases: 9. The CDR3 extends over 16 amino acids. CDR1 MGHDK and CDR2 SYGVNS come from the germline V gene.

The table lists this clonotype with a few counts. The chain links TRBV20-1 to TRBJ2-2; TRBD2 aligns across 10 bases. The CDR3 totals 16 residues. V lost 1 base, J lost 7 bases, and 9 bases stayed unmatched. Per germline, CDR1 DFQATT and CDR2 SNEGSKA (reference sequence). CDR3 protein: CSARAGLAGAGGELFF. Here the CDR3 DNA reads TGCAGTGCTAGAGCCGGTCTAGCGGGAGCGGGCGGGGAGCTGTTTTTT.

V gene TRBV20-1 combines with J gene TRBJ2-7, with TRBD2 matching 12 bases. Germline V CDR1 and CDR2: DFQATT, SNEGSKA (reference sequence). The CDR3 has 19 amino acids. Trimming at V came to 5 bases and at J to 0 bases, leaving 17 bases not matched to a gene. Written as DNA, the CDR3 is TGCAGTGCTCCACCCCTAAGACTAGCGGGGGCCGCTAGCTCCTACGAGCAGTACTTC. Protein: CSAPPLRLAGAASSYEQYF.

This clonotype was seen repeatedly, ten times or more. The chain uses TRBV10-3 and TRBJ2-1, with D perhaps TRBD1 or TRBD2 (5 bases each). CDR3 length: 12 residues. CDR1 is ENHRY and CDR2 is SYGVKD in the germline V gene. Trimming left V 6 bases short and J 6 bases short, with 9 bases between. The CDR3 sequence is CAIRGGGNEQFF. The CDR3 coding sequence is TGTGCCATCAGGGGTGGGGGCAATGAGCAGTTCTTC.

This clonotype was detected only a few times. This rearrangement joins TRBV20-1 to TRBJ2-7, with 8 bases aligning to TRBD2. V lost 0 bases, J lost 6 bases, and 10 bases stayed unmatched. The CDR3 has 15 amino acids. CDR1 and CDR2 from the germline V gene are DFQATT and SNEGSKA (reference sequence). For the CDR3, the DNA is TGCAGTGCTAGAGATAAACCCAGCGGGGGCGCCGAGCAGTACTTC. Its translation: CSARDKPSGGAEQYF.

The chain is built from TRBV10-3 and TRBJ2-1; D is unclear. Germline assignment: CDR1 ENHRY and CDR2 SYGVKD. The CDR3 loop spans 12 amino acids. Trimming pared 2 bases from V and 7 bases from J, leaving 6 bases between. The DNA for the CDR3 is TGTGCCATCAGTGAGAGGATGAATGAGCAGTTCTTC. Translating gives CAISERMNEQFF.

V is TRBV5-8 and J is TRBJ2-6; D gene uncertain. CDR1 is SGHTS and CDR2 is YDEGEE in the germline V gene. V lost 0 bases, J lost 0 bases, and 4 bases lay in between. The CDR3 totals 15 residues. CDR3: CASSLGHSGANVLTF. The CDR3 DNA reads TGTGCCAGCAGCTTGGGACACTCTGGGGCCAACGTCCTGACTTTC.

The sample holds many counts of this clonotype. This sequence joins TRBV19 and TRBJ2-6, with D uncertain. Trimming pared 5 bases from V and 12 bases from J, leaving 20 bases between. The CDR3 extends over 15 amino acids. The germline V gene has CDR1 LNHDA and CDR2 SQIVND (reference sequence). CDR3 coding DNA: TGTGCCAGTAGTCAAAGACCAGGTTTAATAAGCGTCCTGACTTTC. The encoded protein is CASSQRPGLISVLTF.

In its sample, this clonotype was seen many times. The V gene is TRBV5-1, the J gene TRBJ1-2, with 7 bases aligning to TRBD1. J lost 1 base, V lost 4 bases, and 7 bases had no gene match. This CDR3 is built from 15 residues. Per the germline V gene, CDR1 is SGHRS and CDR2 is YFSETQ. The DNA of the CDR3 is TGCGCCAGCAGCGCGGGACAGAAACATAACTATGGCTACACCTTC. Its translation: CASSAGQKHNYGYTF. Full variable domain (outside the CDR3, taken from reference TRBV5-1 and TRBJ1-2): KAGVTQTPRYLIKTRGQQVTLSCSPISGHRSVSWYQQTPGQGLQFLFEYFSETQRNKGNFPGRFSGRQFSNSRSEMNVSTLELGDSALYLCASSAGQKHNYGYTFGSGTRLTVV.

There are many counts of this clonotype. This chain connects TRBV7-3 to TRBJ2-1; D possibly matches TRBD1 or TRBD2 (5 bases each). V was shortened by 5 bases and J by 2 bases, with 13 bases between the two germline ends. CDR3 size: 15 residues. CDR1 is SGHTA, CDR2 FQGTGA, per germline. This CDR3 reads CASSPGGKTYNEQFF. CDR3 in DNA: TGTGCCAGCAGCCCTGGGGGAAAGACCTACAATGAGCAGTTCTTC.

This clonotype came up a few times. The chain employs TRBV12-3 or TRBV12-4 and TRBJ2-1; D gene ambiguous. This CDR3 comprises 11 residues. V was clipped by 3 bases and J by 4 bases, with 1 base between them. This CDR3 is CASSFYNEQFF. The CDR3, as DNA: TGTGCCAGCAGTTTTTACAATGAGCAGTTCTTC.

The sample holds many counts of this clonotype. The gene calls are TRBV7-3 and TRBJ2-3; D remains ambiguous. Per the germline V gene, CDR1 is SGHTA and CDR2 is FQGTGA. V was trimmed by 4 bases and J by 8 bases, leaving 13 bases between them. The CDR3 sequence is 13 residues long. The CDR3 loop is CASSYEPLGTQYF. The CDR3 DNA sequence: TGTGCCAGCAGCTACGAACCGCTGGGTACGCAGTATTTT.

This clonotype was seen at least ten times. The junction shows a germline mismatch at one end, possibly a read error. This CDR3 reads CASSEIAGGGNF. CDR3 bases: TGTGCCAGCAGTGAAATAGCGGGTGGTGGTAACTTC. The chain employs TRBV2 and TRBJ2-4; 7 bases match TRBD2. CDR1 is SNHLY, CDR2 FYNNEI, per germline. The CDR3 consists of 12 residues.

This clonotype was detected only a few times. The CDR3 here is CASSDYSGYTEAFF. Written as DNA, the CDR3 is TGTGCCAGTTCGGACTACTCAGGGTACACTGAAGCTTTCTTT. The chain employs TRBV14 and TRBJ1-1; maybe TRBD1 (5 bases). Germline V gene data show CDR1 as SGHDN and CDR2 as FVKESK. V shed 9 bases and J shed 3 bases, with 17 bases lying between them. The CDR3 is made up of 14 amino acids.